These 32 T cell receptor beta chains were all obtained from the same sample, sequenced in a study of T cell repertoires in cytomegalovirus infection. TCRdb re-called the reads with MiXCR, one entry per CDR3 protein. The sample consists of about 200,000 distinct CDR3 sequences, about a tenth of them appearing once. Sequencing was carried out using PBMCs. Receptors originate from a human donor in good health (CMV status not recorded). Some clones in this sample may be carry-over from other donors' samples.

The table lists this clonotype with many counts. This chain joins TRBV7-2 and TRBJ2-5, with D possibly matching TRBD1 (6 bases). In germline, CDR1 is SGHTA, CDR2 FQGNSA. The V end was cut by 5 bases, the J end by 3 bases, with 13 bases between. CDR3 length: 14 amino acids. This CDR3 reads CASSPGQYKETQYF. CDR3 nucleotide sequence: TGTGCCAGCAGCCCCGGACAGTACAAAGAGACCCAGTACTTC.

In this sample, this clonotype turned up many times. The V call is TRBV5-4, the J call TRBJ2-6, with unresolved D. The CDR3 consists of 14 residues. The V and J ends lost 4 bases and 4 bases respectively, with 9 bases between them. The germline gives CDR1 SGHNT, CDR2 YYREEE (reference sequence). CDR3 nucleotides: TGTGCCAGCAGCCCGCTTAGGGGGGCCAACGTCCTGACTTTC. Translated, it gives CASSPLRGANVLTF.

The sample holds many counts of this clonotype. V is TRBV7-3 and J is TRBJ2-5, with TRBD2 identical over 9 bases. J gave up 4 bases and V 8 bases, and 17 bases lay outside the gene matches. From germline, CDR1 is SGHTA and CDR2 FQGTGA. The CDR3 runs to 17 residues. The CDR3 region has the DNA TGTGCCAGCGCCGCACTAGCGGGTCATGCCGTTATAGAGACCCAGTACTTC. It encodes CASAALAGHAVIETQYF.

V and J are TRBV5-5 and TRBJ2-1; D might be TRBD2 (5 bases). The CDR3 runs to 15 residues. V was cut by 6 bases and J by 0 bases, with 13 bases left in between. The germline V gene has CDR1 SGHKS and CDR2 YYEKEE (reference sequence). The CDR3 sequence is CASIPLGSSYNEQFF. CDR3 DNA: TGTGCCAGCATCCCCTTGGGGAGCTCCTACAATGAGCAGTTCTTC.

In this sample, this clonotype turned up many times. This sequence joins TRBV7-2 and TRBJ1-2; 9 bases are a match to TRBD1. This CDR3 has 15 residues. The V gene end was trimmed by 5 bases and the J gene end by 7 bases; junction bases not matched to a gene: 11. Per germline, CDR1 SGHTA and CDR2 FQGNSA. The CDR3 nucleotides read TGTGCCAGCAGCCCGGGACAGGGAAGAATCGGTGGCTACACCTTC. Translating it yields CASSPGQGRIGGYTF.

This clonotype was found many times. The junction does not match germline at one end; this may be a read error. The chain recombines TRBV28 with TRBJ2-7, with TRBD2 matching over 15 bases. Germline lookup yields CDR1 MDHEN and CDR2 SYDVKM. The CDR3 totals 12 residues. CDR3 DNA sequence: TGTGCCAGCAGTTCCGGGACTAGCGGGGGGCACTTC. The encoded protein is CASSSGTSGGHF.

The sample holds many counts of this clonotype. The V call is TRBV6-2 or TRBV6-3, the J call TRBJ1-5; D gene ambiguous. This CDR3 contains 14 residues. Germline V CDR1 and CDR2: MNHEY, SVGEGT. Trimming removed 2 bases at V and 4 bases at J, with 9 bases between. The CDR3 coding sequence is TGTGCCAGCAGTTACCACGGCCAAAATCAGCCCCAGCATTTT. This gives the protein CASSYHGQNQPQHF.

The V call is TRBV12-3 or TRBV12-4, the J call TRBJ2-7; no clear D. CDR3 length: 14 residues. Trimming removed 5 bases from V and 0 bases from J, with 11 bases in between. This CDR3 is CASSARLTSYEQYF. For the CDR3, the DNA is TGTGCCAGCAGTGCCCGACTGACCTCCTACGAGCAGTACTTC.

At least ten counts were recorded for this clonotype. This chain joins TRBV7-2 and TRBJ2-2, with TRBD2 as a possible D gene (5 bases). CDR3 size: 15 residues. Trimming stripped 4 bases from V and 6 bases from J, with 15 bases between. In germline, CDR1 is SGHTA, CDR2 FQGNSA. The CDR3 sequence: CASSSIRGGAGELFF. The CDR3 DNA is TGTGCCAGCAGCTCCATAAGAGGAGGTGCCGGGGAGCTGTTTTTT.

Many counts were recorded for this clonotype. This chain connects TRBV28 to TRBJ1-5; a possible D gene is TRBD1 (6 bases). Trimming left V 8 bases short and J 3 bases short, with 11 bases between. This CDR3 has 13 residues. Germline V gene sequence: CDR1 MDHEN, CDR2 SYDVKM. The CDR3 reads CASLDRTNQPQHF. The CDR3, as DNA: TGTGCCAGCTTGGACAGAACCAATCAGCCCCAGCATTTT. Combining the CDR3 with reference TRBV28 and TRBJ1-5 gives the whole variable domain DVKVTQSSRYLVKRTGEKVFLECVQDMDHENMFWYRQDPGLGLRLIYFSYDVKMKEKGDIPEGYSVSREKKERFSLILESASTNQTSMYLCASLDRTNQPQHFGDGTRLSIL.

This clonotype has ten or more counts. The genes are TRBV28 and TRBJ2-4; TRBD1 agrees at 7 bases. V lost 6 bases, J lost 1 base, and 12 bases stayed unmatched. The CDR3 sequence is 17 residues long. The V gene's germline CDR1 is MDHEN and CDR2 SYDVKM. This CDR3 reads CASSEPQGVGAKNIQYF. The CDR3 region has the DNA TGTGCCAGCAGCGAACCGCAGGGGGTTGGGGCCAAAAACATTCAGTACTTC.

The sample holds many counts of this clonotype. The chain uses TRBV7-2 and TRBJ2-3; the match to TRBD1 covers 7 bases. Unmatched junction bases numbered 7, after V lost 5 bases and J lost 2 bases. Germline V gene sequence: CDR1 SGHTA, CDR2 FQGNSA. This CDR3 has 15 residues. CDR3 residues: CASSPDRRVTDTQYF. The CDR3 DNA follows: TGTGCCAGCAGCCCGGACAGGCGAGTCACAGATACGCAGTATTTT.

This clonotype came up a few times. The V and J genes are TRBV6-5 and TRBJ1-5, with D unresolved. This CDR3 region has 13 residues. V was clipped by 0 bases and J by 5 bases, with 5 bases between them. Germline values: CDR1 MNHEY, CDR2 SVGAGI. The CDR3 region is CASSYSMDQPQHF. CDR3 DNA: TGTGCCAGCAGTTACTCGATGGATCAGCCCCAGCATTTT.

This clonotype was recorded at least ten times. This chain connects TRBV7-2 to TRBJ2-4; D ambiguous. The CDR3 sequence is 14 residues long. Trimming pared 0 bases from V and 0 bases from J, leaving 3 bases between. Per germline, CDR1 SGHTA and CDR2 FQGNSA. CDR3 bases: TGTGCCAGCAGCTTAGCCGTAGCCAAAAACATTCAGTACTTC. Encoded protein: CASSLAVAKNIQYF. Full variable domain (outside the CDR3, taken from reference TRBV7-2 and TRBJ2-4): GAGVSQSPSNKVTEKGKDVELRCDPISGHTALYWYRQSLGQGLEFLIYFQGNSAPDKSGLPSDRFSAERTGGSVSTLTIQRTQQEDSAVYLCASSLAVAKNIQYFGAGTRLSVL.

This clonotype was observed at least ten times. The CDR3 sequence: CASSFAGGDNYGYTF. The CDR3 DNA sequence: TGTGCCAGCAGTTTTGCGGGGGGTGACAACTATGGCTACACCTTC. The chain carries TRBV12-3 or TRBV12-4 and TRBJ1-2, with D perhaps TRBD1 (5 bases). CDR3 size: 15 residues. Trimming pared 3 bases from V and 2 bases from J, leaving 13 bases between.

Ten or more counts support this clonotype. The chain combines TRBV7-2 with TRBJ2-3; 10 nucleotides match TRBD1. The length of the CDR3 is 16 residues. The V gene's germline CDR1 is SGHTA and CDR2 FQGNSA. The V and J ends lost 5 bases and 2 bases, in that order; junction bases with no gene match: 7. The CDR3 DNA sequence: TGTGCCAGCAGCCCGGGGACAGGGGCTTCCACAGATACGCAGTATTTT. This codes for CASSPGTGASTDTQYF. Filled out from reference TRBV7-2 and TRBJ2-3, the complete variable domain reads GAGVSQSPSNKVTEKGKDVELRCDPISGHTALYWYRQSLGQGLEFLIYFQGNSAPDKSGLPSDRFSAERTGGSVSTLTIQRTQQEDSAVYLCASSPGTGASTDTQYFGPGTRLTVL.

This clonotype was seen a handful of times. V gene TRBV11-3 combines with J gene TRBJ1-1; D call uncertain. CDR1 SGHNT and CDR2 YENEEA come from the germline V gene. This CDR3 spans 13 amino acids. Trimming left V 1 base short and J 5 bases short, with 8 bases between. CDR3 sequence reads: CASSLGVGTEAFF. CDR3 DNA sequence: TGTGCCAGCAGCTTAGGGGTGGGGACTGAAGCTTTCTTT.

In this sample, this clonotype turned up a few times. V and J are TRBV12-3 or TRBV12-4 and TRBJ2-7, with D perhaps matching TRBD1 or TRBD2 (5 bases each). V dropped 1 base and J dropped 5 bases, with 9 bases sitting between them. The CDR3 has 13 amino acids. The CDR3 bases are TGTGCCAGCAGTTTAGGGAGGACAAACGAGCAGTACTTC. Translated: CASSLGRTNEQYF.

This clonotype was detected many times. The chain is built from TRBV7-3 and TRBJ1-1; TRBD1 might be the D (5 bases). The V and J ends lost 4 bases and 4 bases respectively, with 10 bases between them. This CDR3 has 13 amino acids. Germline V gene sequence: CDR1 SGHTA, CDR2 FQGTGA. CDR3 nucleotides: TGTGCCAGCAGCTACGGGGCCAGCACTGAAGCTTTCTTT. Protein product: CASSYGASTEAFF.

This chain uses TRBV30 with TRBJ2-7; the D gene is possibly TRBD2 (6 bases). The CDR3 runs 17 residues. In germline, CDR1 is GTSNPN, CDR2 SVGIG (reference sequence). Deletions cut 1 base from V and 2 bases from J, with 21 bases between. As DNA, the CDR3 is TGTGCCTGGAGTGGGAGCCAGAAGGGGACTTTGACCTACGAGCAGTACTTC. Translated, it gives CAWSGSQKGTLTYEQYF.

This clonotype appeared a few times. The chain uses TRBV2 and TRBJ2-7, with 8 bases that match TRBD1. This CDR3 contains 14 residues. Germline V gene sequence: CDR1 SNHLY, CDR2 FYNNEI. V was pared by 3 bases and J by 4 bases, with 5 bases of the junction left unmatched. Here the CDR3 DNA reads TGTGCCAGCAGTGACCCAGGGGGCAATTACGAGCAGTACTTC. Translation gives CASSDPGGNYEQYF.

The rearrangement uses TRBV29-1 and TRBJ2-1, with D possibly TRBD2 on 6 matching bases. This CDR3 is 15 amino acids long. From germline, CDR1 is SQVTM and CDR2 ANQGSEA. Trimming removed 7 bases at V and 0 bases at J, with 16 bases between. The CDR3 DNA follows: TGCAGCGCCCGGGACTTCCTTTACTCCTACAATGAGCAGTTCTTC. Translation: CSARDFLYSYNEQFF.

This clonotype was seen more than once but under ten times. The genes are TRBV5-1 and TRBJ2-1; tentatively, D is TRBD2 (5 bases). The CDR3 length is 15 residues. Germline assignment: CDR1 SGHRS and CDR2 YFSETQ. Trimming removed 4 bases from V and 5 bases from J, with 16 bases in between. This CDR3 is CASSHGISGHNEQFF. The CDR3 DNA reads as TGCGCCAGCAGCCACGGGATCTCGGGCCACAATGAGCAGTTCTTC.

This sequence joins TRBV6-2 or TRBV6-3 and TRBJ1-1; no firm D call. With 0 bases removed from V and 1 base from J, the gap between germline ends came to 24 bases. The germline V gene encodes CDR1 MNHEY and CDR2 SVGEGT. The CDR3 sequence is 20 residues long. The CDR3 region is CASSYSFSGFWQDENTEAFF. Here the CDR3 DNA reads TGTGCCAGCAGTTACTCGTTTTCTGGATTCTGGCAAGATGAGAACACTGAAGCTTTCTTT.

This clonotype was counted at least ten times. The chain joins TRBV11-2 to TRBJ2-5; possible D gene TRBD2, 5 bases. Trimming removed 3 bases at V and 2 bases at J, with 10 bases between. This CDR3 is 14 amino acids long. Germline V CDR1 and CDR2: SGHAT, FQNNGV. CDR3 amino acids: CASSLTTTQETQYF. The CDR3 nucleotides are TGTGCCAGCAGCTTGACTACCACACAAGAGACCCAGTACTTC.

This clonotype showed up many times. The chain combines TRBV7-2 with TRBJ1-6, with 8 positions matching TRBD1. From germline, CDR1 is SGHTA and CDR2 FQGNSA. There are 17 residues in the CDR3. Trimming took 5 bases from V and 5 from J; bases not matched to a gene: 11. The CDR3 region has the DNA TGTGCCAGCAGCCCGCGCGGCAGGGGGCGGGATAATTCACCCCTCCACTTT. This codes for CASSPRGRGRDNSPLHF.

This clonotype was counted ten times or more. CDR3: CASSSGQGTYF. For the CDR3, the DNA is TGTGCCAGCAGCTCAGGACAGGGAACGTACTTC. The chain carries TRBV6-1 and TRBJ2-5, with TRBD1 identical over 8 bases. This CDR3 is built from 11 residues. The germline V gene has CDR1 MNHNS and CDR2 SASEGT. The junction had 7 bases not matched to a gene; V was cut back by 6 bases and J by 13 bases.

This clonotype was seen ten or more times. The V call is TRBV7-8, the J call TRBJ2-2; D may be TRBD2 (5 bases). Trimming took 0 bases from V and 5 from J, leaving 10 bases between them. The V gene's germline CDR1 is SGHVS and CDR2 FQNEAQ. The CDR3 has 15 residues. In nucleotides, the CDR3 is TGTGCCAGCAGCTTAGCGGGAGTAGGAACCGGGGAGCTGTTTTTT. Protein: CASSLAGVGTGELFF.

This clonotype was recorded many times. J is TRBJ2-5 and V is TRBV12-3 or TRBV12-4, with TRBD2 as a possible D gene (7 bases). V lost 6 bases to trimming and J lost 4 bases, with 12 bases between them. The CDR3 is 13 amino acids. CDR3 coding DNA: TGTGCCAGCAGGCACAGGGAGGGAGAGACCCAGTACTTC. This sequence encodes CASRHREGETQYF.

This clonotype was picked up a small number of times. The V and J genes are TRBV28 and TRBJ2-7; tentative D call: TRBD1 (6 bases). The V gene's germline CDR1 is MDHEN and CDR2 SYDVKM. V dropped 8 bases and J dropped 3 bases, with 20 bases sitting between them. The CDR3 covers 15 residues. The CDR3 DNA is TGTGCCAGCGCTGAAAGGGGGAAAGGAGACTACGAGCAGTACTTC. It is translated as CASAERGKGDYEQYF.

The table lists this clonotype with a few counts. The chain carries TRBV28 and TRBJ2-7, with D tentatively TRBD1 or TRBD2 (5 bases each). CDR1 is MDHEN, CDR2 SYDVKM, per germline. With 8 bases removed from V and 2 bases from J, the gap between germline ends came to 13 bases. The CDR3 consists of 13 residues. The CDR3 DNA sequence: TGTGCCAGCGCCCGGGGCTCGACCTACGAGCAGTACTTC. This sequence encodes CASARGSTYEQYF.

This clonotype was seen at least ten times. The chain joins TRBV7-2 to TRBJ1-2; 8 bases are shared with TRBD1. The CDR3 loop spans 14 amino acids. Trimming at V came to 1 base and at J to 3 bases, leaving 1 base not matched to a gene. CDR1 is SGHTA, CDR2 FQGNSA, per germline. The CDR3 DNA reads TGTGCCAGCAGCTTAGGGACAGGGCACTATGGCTACACCTTC. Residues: CASSLGTGHYGYTF.